Here is one T cell receptor beta chain with its context. What antigen it recognizes has not been identified. In total, 600 or so healthy bone marrow donors made up the cohort. Cohort members were all nominally healthy when sampled, although unrecorded immune exposures were likely present. The donor was CMV seronegative and was included in the group of several hundred seronegative cohort members. A peripheral blood sample was provided by each donor, and peripheral blood mononuclear cells were used for TCR beta sequencing. Genomic DNA was extracted from the blood cell samples with the Qiagen DNeasy Blood Extraction Kit. These data belong to a study of cytomegalovirus exposure and HLA in healthy donors (dated by TCRdb to the late 2010s). In the study overall: According to an earlier analysis of several hundred of the donors, roughly 180 million T cells yielded roughly 110 million unique TCR beta sequences and less than 300 Gb of sequence data. HLA typing covered class I and class II loci at four-digit resolution. Because of strong linkage in the cohort, four or five DR-DQ haplotypes were treated as single units for association and clustering. An earlier analysis of about 620 of the donors applied high-throughput TCR beta sequencing to assess whether each TCR beta V gene segment acted as functional or pseudogenic. In addition to the first cohort of 500 to 850 subjects, a separate validation cohort of 130 or so different subjects was used. The study combined high-throughput TCR immunosequencing, statistical association of individual TCRs with disease status, and machine learning to predict cytomegalovirus infection status. Of the approximately 370 genotyped donors, less than 85% were placed in the genetic ancestry cluster associated with self-reported Caucasian donors. A later genetic analysis used genome-wide SNP genotypes for about 55% of the 666 donors, treating that subset as a discovery cohort. In the later analysis, no new phenotypic data were used to find candidate immune exposures; instead, reliance was placed on TCR beta sequences and their occurrence across donors. The number of donors typed differed by locus, with roughly 629-640 for A, B, C, DRB1 and DQB1, around 560 for DQA1, about 610 for DPA1, and some 440 for DPB1. An early release that covered about 600 HLA-typed donors contained about 300 gigabases of sequencing data and tens of millions of unique TCR sequences. The aim of the study was to test whether cataloging public T cell receptors could identify signatures of past pathogen exposure. In a later analysis, previously published TCR beta repertoires from 670 or so donors were re-analyzed and high-resolution HLA genotyping was added so that TCR occurrence patterns could be studied. All discovery cohort repertoires had been generated on a single sequencing platform. The T cell repertoires of some 700 subjects were profiled by immunosequencing and related to cytomegalovirus serostatus. Donor age, sex, ethnicity and CMV serostatus were compiled alongside the repertoire data. On average, around 240,000 unique TCR beta nucleotide sequences were sequenced per donor among about 400 genotyped donors of the cohort, with roughly a sixth of those sequences being non-productive.

The method behind the library was the immunoSEQ multiplex PCR assay. For the multiplex PCR, a mixture combining 60 forward primers for TCR Vbeta segments and 13 reverse primers for TCR Jbeta segments was used. Amplification of the CDR3 region of rearranged TCR beta genes was performed with a multiplex PCR assay on genomic DNA. Amplified TCR beta libraries were sequenced as 87-base-pair reads on the Illumina HiSeq System. The published analysis was carried out like this. In a later analysis, tens of millions of unique TCR beta chains were counted across the roughly 610 repertoires, and roughly 10 million of these chains were shared by at least two donors. Raw reads were error-corrected and collapsed into unique sequences by a nearest-neighbor algorithm in which closely related sequences were merged to remove PCR and sequencing errors. To assign V, D and J gene segments, CDR3 sequences were aligned to IMGT reference sequences. For a sequence to be retained, at least a six-nucleotide match to both a V gene segment and a J gene segment was required. Rearrangements were called productive when the CDR3 lacked stop codons and stayed in frame with V and J; all others were non-productive. CDR3 was defined by IMGT convention, running from the second conserved V-encoded cysteine to the conserved J-encoded phenylalanine. Sequences without an unambiguous match to a single V gene segment were excluded from the earlier analysis of a few hundred of the donors. An earlier analysis of about 590 of the donors classified V segments as functional when productive rearrangements were above 56.7% and as segregating when the standard deviation between donors was above 5%. A statistical classification framework was built to diagnose cytomegalovirus status from the catalog of TCR beta chain sequences. V and J gene assignment, in a later analysis, came from comparing TCR nucleotide sequences with IMGT/GENE-DB human TR gene sequences. In a later analysis, CDR3 sequences and most-parsimonious VDJ recombination scenarios were assigned using the TCRdist pipeline. In a later analysis, each TCR beta chain was defined by its CDR3 amino acid sequence together with its V-gene family, and reads lacking a unique V-gene family were excluded. In a later analysis, nearly 600 highly shared, low-generation-probability nucleotide sequences were removed to address suspected cross-contamination and a sequencing artifact. In a later analysis, a clonal expansion index was calculated for each public chain from normalized within-repertoire ranks of inferred template counts. In a later analysis, generation probabilities were computed with a VDJ recombination model fitted to out-of-frame rearrangements, and the resulting probabilities were checked against IGoR. In a later analysis, hypergeometric tests were used to score TCR-TCR, TCR-HLA and TCR-CMV co-occurrence, with a repertoire-size bias correction applied to TCR pairs. To estimate false discovery rates, a later analysis permuted the HLA or CMV assignments 20 times. In a later analysis, co-occurring TCRs were grouped using DBSCAN, and TCRdist sequence similarity was added for clustering within HLA-allele-positive subsets. Repertoires with fewer than 30,000 or more than 120,000 public chains were left out of co-occurrence clustering, as were about 5 repertoires with anomalous nucleotide sharing. Not all clones reach the TCRdb copy of this immuneACCESS table, which keeps in-frame sequences only. Checked studies attribute under half of the gap to unresolved V genes and leave the rest unexplained. V, J and clone size were drawn from that table, and D and trimming were deduced from the DNA. The sample's own table lists around 75,000 clones. Under 0.9% of the sample is taken by the ten largest.

Overall results and qualifications from the work: The classifier was reported to diagnose cytomegalovirus status with high specificity and sensitivity in both the original and validation cohorts. A later genetic analysis associated a missense DCLRE1C variant with V-gene and J-gene trimming of TCR beta chains, and an independent cohort replicated the association. According to a later genetic analysis, donors in an Asian-associated ancestry cluster had fewer N-insertions in productive TCRs than the roughly 700-donor mean. A few of the identified cytomegalovirus-associated TCR beta chains were confirmed in vitro to be specific for cytomegalovirus antigens. In this cohort, only TCR beta chains were sequenced, and detectable features were limited by the absence of alpha or paired-chain data. Some IMGT-functional V segments, including TRBV6-2 and TRBV6-3, could not be told apart with the 87-base-pair reads, so those segments were excluded. The authors suggested that the approach could potentially be extended to other disease states and immunological phenotypes. A later analysis associated about 17,000 TCR beta sequences with specific HLA alleles at a false discovery rate of 0.05. CMV serostatus was the only immune exposure information available for the cohort. The earlier analysis of a few hundred of the donors excluded 15 to 20 rarely observed V segments, including chromosome 9 orphons, because counts were too low. Linkage disequilibrium might explain the correlated functional status among segregating V segments, but an unknown experimental factor could not be ruled out. A later analysis found that TCR association rates varied across HLA loci, with DRB1 alleles showing the most associated TCRs and HLA-C alleles the fewest. The study listed 150 to 200 TCR beta chains as associated with cytomegalovirus. Several of the top co-occurrence clusters appeared to be linked to parvovirus B19, influenza, CMV and Epstein-Barr virus, according to a later analysis. The sequencing pipeline was judged likely to have produced a cluster of highly shared sequence variants as a technical artifact. In a later analysis, most CMV-associated TCR beta chains were found to appear HLA-restricted, with HLA associations seemingly driven largely by CMV exposure. Presence/absence analyses assumed roughly uniform sequencing depth across donors, an assumption that may not hold. Because some donors lacked HLA typing at each locus, the association tests relied only on the typed subset. A further reported finding was that TCR beta sequences accurately predicted the HLA-A and HLA-B alleles for most subjects in the first cohort. In a later analysis, HLA-associated TCR beta chains were found to be more clonally expanded and to have lower generation probabilities than equally common non-associated chains. In an earlier analysis of around 600 of the donors, most TCR beta V segments appeared in productive rearrangements about 87% or about 30% of the time, broadly matching IMGT annotations. When HLA alleles, especially DR and DQ, strongly co-occurred, TCR associations were difficult to assign to individual alleles. While some public TCRs were present in many individuals, most TCR sequences turned up only very rarely across donors.

Between the V and J ends, shortened by 2 bases and 2 bases respectively, the junction contains 13 bases. There are 15 amino acids in the CDR3, from cysteine to phenylalanine inclusive. Solely the CDR3 DNA is kept, with 45 bases framed from the first base. CDR1 and CDR2 were assigned from the germline V gene as MGHRA and YSYEKL. The source of this sequence is a boy between 10 and 17 years old in good health and CMV-seronegative. The sequence links TRBV4-1 to TRBJ2-7; confidence is insufficient to name the D gene. The sequenced sample was PBMCs. The nucleotides read TGCGCCAGCAGCCAACAGAGCGTTCCCACCTACGAGCAGTACTTC. Translated, it gives CASSQQSVPTYEQYF.